This T cell receptor beta chain comes out of a study of blood T cell repertoires in COVID-19. The CDR3 runs 15 residues. Trimming removed 2 bases from V and 7 bases from J; junction bases left unmatched: 4. Germline V gene data show CDR1 as MGHRA and CDR2 as YSYEKL. Generated by immunoSEQ multiplex PCR, the TCRdb table keeps only in-frame clones and is missing some. This sample has roughly 250,000 clones, with more than 80% found just once. The source is a woman aged 18 to 35 who had recovered from COVID-19. Sample: PBMCs or T cells enriched from blood (not recorded which). This chain joins TRBV4-1 and TRBJ2-1, with 11 bases aligning to TRBD2. DNA for the CDR3: TGCGCCAGCAGCCAACTACTAGCGGGGGCTAATGAGCAGTTCTTC. It translates to CASSQLLAGANEQFF.